This T cell receptor (beta chain) derives from a study of regulatory T cells in long-lasting Graves disease (TCRdb year 2021). For the wider study: Persistent Graves' disease meant more than 5 years of antithyroid drug treatment with TSH receptor autoantibodies that stayed positive. Persistent Graves' disease patients were compared with newly diagnosed Graves' disease patients by peripheral blood TCR sequencing and RNA sequencing. The study was conducted in China and was registered as a clinical trial. A total of roughly 35 samples were covered by TCR sequencing, comprising around 13 persistent and around 20 newly diagnosed Graves' disease patients. On average, persistent Graves' disease patients in the clinical cohort had been on antithyroid drugs for about 10.3 years.

Interpreted using the paper, the time point label stands for: persistent/refractory GD, antithyroid drugs over 5 years with positive TRAb. For both TCR sequencing and RNA sequencing, RNA was extracted from PBMCs using TRIzol. Graves' disease was diagnosed according to American Thyroid Association guidelines. The patients came from an endocrinology department in Xi'an, China. Each patient gave about 10 milliliters of peripheral blood, collected in an EDTA anticoagulant tube. PBMCs were isolated by Ficoll Paque Plus density gradient separation without further T cell sorting. An Agilent 2100 Bioanalyzer and agarose gel were used to assess RNA quality, and a NanoDrop 2000 was used to measure RNA concentration. The library was prepared using multiplex PCR. These reads were obtained on an Illumina HiSeq 4000. To build TCR beta libraries, CDR3 regions were amplified by Arm-PCR using iRepertoire HTBI primers. Before sequencing, the PCR products went through gel purification. Per the original workflow: A total of some 65 TRBV and about 13 TRBJ segments were identified across samples and were used for gene usage analysis of CDR3 amino acid clonotypes. Filtered high-quality paired reads were merged into contigs using COPE and FqMerger. BLAST was used to align contigs to IMGT TRBV, TRBD and TRBJ reference genes, with CDR3 defined following IMGT. Clonotypes above 0.1% frequency were classified as highly expanded clones. Shannon entropy was used to measure repertoire diversity, and the Gini coefficient was used to measure V-J evenness. A clonotype found in more than one individual was treated as public. The public reads were reprocessed in TCRdb via fastp at Q25 and MiXCR, keeping in-frame beta chains. Identical CDR3 proteins give one entry, which carries the most common genes and DNA. The V and J calls shown here were made by TCRdb, not taken from the authors' results. The sample includes 400,000 to 600,000 distinct CDR3 sequences, with about a fifth observed a single time. The ten largest clonotypes hold more than 6% of the sample.

This clonotype was counted ten times or more. This clone's antigen is unknown. It has no much larger one-base neighbor in the sample; base qualities were not kept. Germline trimming amounts to 1 base on V and 4 bases on J, with 8 as the count of junction bases outside the gene matches. The CDR3 contains 17 residues, cysteine and phenylalanine counted. Just CDR3 DNA is preserved here, 51 bases in frame from base 1. The CDR1 and CDR2 encoded by the germline V gene are SGHAT and FQNNGV. The research as a whole found: The authors noted that the small sample size was a limitation that may lower accuracy. Peripheral blood alone was examined, since thyroid tissue, which constituted the primary lesion, could not be accessed. Sequencing and analysis were restricted to the TCR beta chain. Persistent patients shared more public clonotypes among themselves (roughly 2,700) than newly diagnosed patients did (roughly 920). Persistent disease showed preferential use of TRBV28, TRBJ1-2 and TRBJ2-5, whereas newly diagnosed disease favored TRBV20-1 and TRBJ2-1. Lower TCR Shannon entropy and fewer highly expanded clones were observed in persistent Graves' disease patients than in newly diagnosed patients, which suggested clonal expansion.

Recombination linked TRBV11-2 to TRBJ1-2, with 11 junctional bases fitting TRBD1. Here the sequenced sample was peripheral blood mononuclear cells (PBMCs), taken when the disease was refractory, from a patient treated with antithyroid drugs. This clonotype was obtained from a female donor with Graves disease. The nucleotides are TGTGCCAGCAGCTTAGGCCTCAGGACAGGGGGCTCCTATGGCTACACCTTC. Its protein is CASSLGLRTGGSYGYTF.